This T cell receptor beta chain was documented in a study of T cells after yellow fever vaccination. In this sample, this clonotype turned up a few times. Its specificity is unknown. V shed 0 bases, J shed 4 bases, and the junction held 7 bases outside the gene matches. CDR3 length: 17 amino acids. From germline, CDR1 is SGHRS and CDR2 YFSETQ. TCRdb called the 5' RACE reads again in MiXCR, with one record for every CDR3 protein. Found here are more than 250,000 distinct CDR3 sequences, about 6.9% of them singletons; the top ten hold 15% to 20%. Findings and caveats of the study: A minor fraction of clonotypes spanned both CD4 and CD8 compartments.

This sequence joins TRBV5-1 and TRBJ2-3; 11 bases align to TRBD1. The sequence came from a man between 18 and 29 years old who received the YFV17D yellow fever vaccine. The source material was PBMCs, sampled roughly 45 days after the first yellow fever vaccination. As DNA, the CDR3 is TGCGCCAGCAGCTTGGTTCCGATGGGACAGGGGGCAGATACGCAGTATTTT. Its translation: CASSLVPMGQGADTQYF.